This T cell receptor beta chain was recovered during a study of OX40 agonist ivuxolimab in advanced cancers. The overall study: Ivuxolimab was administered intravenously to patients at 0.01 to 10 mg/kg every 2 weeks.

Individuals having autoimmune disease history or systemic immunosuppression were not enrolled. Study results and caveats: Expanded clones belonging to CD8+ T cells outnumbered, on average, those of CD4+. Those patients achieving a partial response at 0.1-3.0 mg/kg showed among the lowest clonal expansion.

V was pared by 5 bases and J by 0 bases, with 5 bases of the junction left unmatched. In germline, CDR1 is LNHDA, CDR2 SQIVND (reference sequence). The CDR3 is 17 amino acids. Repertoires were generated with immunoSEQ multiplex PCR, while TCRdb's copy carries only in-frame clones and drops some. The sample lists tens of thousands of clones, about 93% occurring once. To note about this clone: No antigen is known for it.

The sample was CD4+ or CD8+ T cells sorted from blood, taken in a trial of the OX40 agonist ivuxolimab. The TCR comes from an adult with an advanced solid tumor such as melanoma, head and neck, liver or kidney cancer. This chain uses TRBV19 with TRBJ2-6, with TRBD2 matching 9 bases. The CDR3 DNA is TGTGCCAGTAGTGGTAGCGGGAGTATCTCTGGGGCCAACGTCCTGACTTTC. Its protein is CASSGSGSISGANVLTF.